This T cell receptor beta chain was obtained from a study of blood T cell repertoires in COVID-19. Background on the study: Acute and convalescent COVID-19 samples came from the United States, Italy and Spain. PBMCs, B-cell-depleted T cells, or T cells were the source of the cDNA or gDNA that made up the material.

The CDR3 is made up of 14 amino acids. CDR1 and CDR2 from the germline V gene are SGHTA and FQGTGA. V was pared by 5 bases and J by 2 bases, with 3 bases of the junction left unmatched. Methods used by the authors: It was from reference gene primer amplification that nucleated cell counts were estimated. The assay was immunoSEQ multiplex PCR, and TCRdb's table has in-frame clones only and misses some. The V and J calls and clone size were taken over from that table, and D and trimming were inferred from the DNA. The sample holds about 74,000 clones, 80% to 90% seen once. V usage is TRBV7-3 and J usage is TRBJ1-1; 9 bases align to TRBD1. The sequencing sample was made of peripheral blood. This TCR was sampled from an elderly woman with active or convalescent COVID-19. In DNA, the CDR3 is TGTGCCAGCAGCATGACAGGGGGAAACACTGAAGCTTTCTTT. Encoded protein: CASSMTGGNTEAFF.